These 21 T cell receptor beta chains originate from one sample sequenced in a study of blood T cell repertoires in COVID-19. Here immunoSEQ multiplex PCR was the method, and the copy in TCRdb shows in-frame clones only, minus some. The sample yields tens of thousands of clones, 90% seen once. Sequencing was done on a sample of peripheral blood. These receptors came from a man between 18 and 35 years old with COVID-19, enrolled during active disease.

CDR3 bases: TGTGCCAGTACCATAGGAACGGGAGGGTACAATGAGCAGTTCTTC. Translation: CASTIGTGGYNEQFF. V gene TRBV19 combines with J gene TRBJ2-1; 8 nucleotides agree with TRBD2. CDR1 and CDR2 from the germline V gene are LNHDA and SQIVND (reference sequence). Trimming took 7 bases from V and 4 from J; bases not matched to a gene: 9. This CDR3 comprises 15 residues. Full variable domain (missing parts from reference TRBV19 and TRBJ2-1): DGGITQSPKYLFRKEGQNVTLSCEQNLNHDAMYWYRQDPGQGLRLIYYSQIVNDFQKGDIAEGYSVSREKKESFPLTVTSAQKNPTAFYLCASTIGTGGYNEQFFGPGTRLTVL.

The chain couples TRBV19 to TRBJ1-2; D call uncertain. This CDR3 is built from 14 residues. Germline CDR1 LNHDA, CDR2 SQIVND (reference sequence). Trimming shortened V by 4 bases and J by 4 bases, and 13 bases separated the two germline ends. The CDR3 region has the DNA TGTGCCAGTAGTAACGGCGGGGTATCCTATGGCTACACCTTC. Translation: CASSNGGVSYGYTF.

The chain joins TRBV27 to TRBJ1-6; a possible D gene is TRBD1 (6 bases). CDR3 length equals 14 residues. Germline V gene lookup returns CDR1 MNHEY and CDR2 SMNVEV (reference sequence). V gave up 7 bases and J gave up 10 bases, with 17 bases separating them. CDR3 DNA sequence: TGTGCCAGCACCCAACAGGGATTACAGTCACCCCTCCACTTT. As protein: CASTQQGLQSPLHF.

With regard to this clone: This may be a read error, as it is one base from a much larger clone. The rearrangement joins TRBV4-1 to TRBJ1-1; weak D call: TRBD1 (5 bases). CDR1 is MGHRA, CDR2 YSYEKL, per germline. This CDR3 region has 12 residues. With 1 base removed from V and 6 bases from J, the gap between germline ends came to 6 bases. The CDR3 DNA sequence: TGCGCCAGCAGCCAAGGGGGGGCTGAAGCTTTCTTT. It yields the protein CASSQGGAEAFF.

The chain carries TRBV4-3 and TRBJ1-1; D remains unclear. Germline V gene lookup returns CDR1 LGHNA and CDR2 YSLEER. CDR3 length equals 19 residues. V was clipped by 3 bases and J by 0 bases, with 23 bases between them. This CDR3 is CASSQTGADLIFMNTEAFF. CDR3 sequence (DNA): TGCGCCAGCAGCCAGACGGGAGCCGACTTAATCTTCATGAACACTGAAGCTTTCTTT.

On this clone itself: This same CDR3 is encoded by further DNA sequences in the sample. V is TRBV7-9 and J is TRBJ1-1, with 7 bases fitting TRBD1. CDR3 length: 14 residues. J lost 2 bases, V lost 1 base, and 1 base had no gene match. Germline CDR1 SEHNR, CDR2 FQNEAQ (reference sequence). The CDR3 bases are TGTGCCAGCAGCTTAGGACAGGGTAACACTGAAGCTTTCTTT. Translation gives CASSLGQGNTEAFF.

The chain carries TRBV19 and TRBJ1-1, with a weak D call TRBD1 (5 bases). The germline CDR1 and CDR2 sequences are LNHDA and SQIVND (reference sequence). Trimming removed 5 bases at V and 0 bases at J, with 10 bases between. The CDR3 contains 14 residues. Here the CDR3 reads CASSGGVMNTEAFF. The CDR3 DNA is TGTGCCAGTAGTGGAGGGGTTATGAACACTGAAGCTTTCTTT.

The genes are TRBV11-2 and TRBJ2-7, with 13 positions matching TRBD2. From germline, CDR1 is SGHAT and CDR2 FQNNGV. V dropped 4 bases and J dropped 4; count of bases not matched to a gene: 4. The length of the CDR3 is 15 residues. In DNA, the CDR3 is TGTGCCAGCAGCTCCCGGACTAGCGGGAGTTACGAGCAGTACTTC. It is translated as CASSSRTSGSYEQYF.

The V call is TRBV6-5, the J call TRBJ2-1; TRBD2 matches 11 bases. This CDR3 is built from 16 residues. V lost 2 bases, J lost 7 bases, and 7 bases stayed unmatched. Germline lookup yields CDR1 MNHEY and CDR2 SVGAGI. CDR3 coding DNA: TGTGCCAGCAGTTACCCCCTAGCGGGAGGTGGTAATGAGCAGTTCTTC. Its protein is CASSYPLAGGGNEQFF.

The V and J genes are TRBV6-1 and TRBJ2-7, with 9 bases identical to TRBD1. The CDR3 totals 15 residues. V shed 2 bases, J shed 5 bases, and the junction held 7 bases outside the gene matches. Germline CDR1 reads MNHNS; CDR2 reads SASEGT. The CDR3 DNA follows: TGTGCCAGCAGTGAATTCGGGACAGGGTGGAACGAGCAGTACTTC. Translation gives CASSEFGTGWNEQYF.

The chain links TRBV7-9 to TRBJ1-1; D might be TRBD1 (6 bases). Trimming cost V 5 bases and J 7 bases, with 17 bases left between them. Looked up from germline, CDR1 is SEHNR and CDR2 is FQNEAQ (reference sequence). The CDR3 has 14 residues. The CDR3 sequence is CASSPRQDRDEAFF. CDR3 bases: TGTGCCAGCAGCCCCAGACAGGATCGTGATGAAGCTTTCTTT.

This sequence joins TRBV5-1 and TRBJ2-3, with 12 positions matching TRBD2. In germline, CDR1 is SGHRS, CDR2 YFSETQ. This CDR3 has 17 residues. The J segment lost 1 base and the V segment lost 1 base, leaving 4 bases of the junction unmatched. CDR3 loop: CASSLPSGRAGTDTQYF. The CDR3, as DNA: TGCGCCAGCAGCTTGCCTAGCGGGAGGGCCGGCACAGATACGCAGTATTTT.

This clone has a handful of counts. The chain has TRBV4-3 and TRBJ2-1; no clear D. The CDR3 runs 15 residues. Germline CDR1 is LGHNA and CDR2 is YSLEER. With 3 bases removed from V and 6 bases from J, the gap between germline ends came to 15 bases. The CDR3 reads CASSHRSTEINEQFF. The DNA of the CDR3 is TGCGCCAGCAGCCACCGAAGCACAGAGATCAATGAGCAGTTCTTC.

The chain carries TRBV27 and TRBJ2-7; 7 nucleotides agree with TRBD1. In germline, CDR1 is MNHEY, CDR2 SMNVEV (reference sequence). The CDR3 has 14 amino acids. Trimming cost V 5 bases and J 5 bases; bases outside gene matches: 9. CDR3 coding DNA: TGTGCCAGCAGTCTAATGAGGGGGCACGACGAGCAGTACTTC. Its protein product is CASSLMRGHDEQYF.

This sequence joins TRBV11-3 and TRBJ2-1; TRBD2 is a possible D gene (6 bases). Germline loops: CDR1 SGHNT, CDR2 YENEEA. This CDR3 comprises 16 residues. Trimming took 2 bases from V and 0 from J, leaving 11 bases between them. CDR3 nucleotides: TGTGCCAGCAGCTTACGGGGGATTCTCTCCTACAATGAGCAGTTCTTC. It translates to CASSLRGILSYNEQFF. Filled out from reference TRBV11-3 and TRBJ2-1, the complete variable domain reads EAGVVQSPRYKIIEKKQPVAFWCNPISGHNTLYWYLQNLGQGPELLIRYENEEAVDDSQLPKDRFSAERLKGVDSTLKIQPAELGDSAVYLCASSLRGILSYNEQFFGPGTRLTVL.

This clone has just one count. The chain joins TRBV6-5 to TRBJ1-2, with TRBD1 matching 7 bases. The germline gives CDR1 MNHEY, CDR2 SVGAGI. There are 13 residues in the CDR3. V trimming: 5 bases; J trimming: 4 bases; junction bases outside the gene matches: 4. Here the CDR3 DNA reads TGTGCCAGCAGTAGGGGACAGCTCTATGGCTACACCTTC. It translates to CASSRGQLYGYTF.

This chain uses TRBV10-3 with TRBJ2-1, with 8 bases identical to TRBD2. Unmatched junction bases numbered 1, after V lost 6 bases and J lost 6 bases. CDR3 size: 12 residues. From germline, CDR1 is ENHRY and CDR2 SYGVKD. DNA for the CDR3: TGTGCCATCAGCGGGGGGGGCAATGAGCAGTTCTTC. Residues: CAISGGGNEQFF.

CDR3 bases: TGTGCCAGCAGCTCTGGCGTCCAGGGGGCGTGGGATGAGCAGTTCTTC. Translated: CASSSGVQGAWDEQFF. The rearrangement joins TRBV5-4 to TRBJ2-1, with 8 bases matching TRBD1. The CDR3 loop spans 16 amino acids. Trimming took 3 bases from V and 8 from J; bases not matched to a gene: 13. CDR1 is SGHNT, CDR2 YYREEE, per germline (reference sequence).

The gene calls are TRBV28 and TRBJ1-2; 8 bases agree with TRBD1. The CDR3 loop spans 17 amino acids. Germline V gene sequence: CDR1 MDHEN, CDR2 SYDVKM. The V gene end was trimmed by 1 base and the J gene end by 3 bases; junction bases not matched to a gene: 10. This CDR3 is CASSLLALRGPDYGYTF. DNA for the CDR3: TGTGCCAGCAGTTTATTAGCCCTCAGGGGGCCGGACTATGGCTACACCTTC.

This chain connects TRBV11-2 to TRBJ2-3; D possibly corresponds to TRBD1 (6 bases). The CDR3 runs 15 residues. In germline, CDR1 is SGHAT, CDR2 FQNNGV. Trimming left V 5 bases short and J 0 bases short, with 12 bases between. CDR3 sequence reads: CASSLGQTSTDTQYF. Written as DNA, the CDR3 is TGTGCCAGCAGCCTTGGACAGACTAGCACAGATACGCAGTATTTT.

The chain employs TRBV9 and TRBJ2-2, with TRBD2 identical over 10 bases. The V gene's germline CDR1 is SGDLS and CDR2 YYNGEE. V lost 3 bases, J lost 5 bases, and 4 bases stayed unmatched. CDR3 length: 15 residues. In DNA form, the CDR3 reads TGTGCCAGCAGCGAGGTTAGCGGGAGGACCGGGGAGCTGTTTTTT. Encoded protein: CASSEVSGRTGELFF.